Following are 18 T cell receptor beta chains from one sample sequenced in a study of OX40 agonist ivuxolimab in advanced cancers. Only in-frame clones appear in the TCRdb table, and some are missing; sequencing was by immunoSEQ multiplex PCR. The sample has some 80,000 clones, over 70% seen once; the top ten hold less than 0.55%. Sample: CD4+ or CD8+ T cells sorted from blood, taken in a trial of the OX40 agonist ivuxolimab. All receptors derive from an adult with an advanced solid tumor such as melanoma, head and neck, liver or kidney cancer.

This clone occurred once. The chain is built from TRBV5-6 and TRBJ2-1, with TRBD2 identical over 7 bases. The CDR3 length is 15 residues. Trimming cost V 0 bases and J 3 bases; bases outside gene matches: 3. Germline V gene data show CDR1 as SGHDT and CDR2 as YYEEEE. The CDR3 reads CASSLGGLVYNEQFF. CDR3 coding DNA: TGTGCCAGCAGCTTGGGAGGACTAGTCTACAATGAGCAGTTCTTC.

The chain employs TRBV6-6 and TRBJ1-2; the D is unclear. Germline V gene data show CDR1 as MNHNY and CDR2 as SVGAGI (reference sequence). V was shortened by 5 bases and J by 8 bases, with 12 bases between the two germline ends. The CDR3 has 12 amino acids. Here the CDR3 reads CASSDTLGGYTF. The CDR3 coding sequence is TGTGCCAGCAGTGACACTCTCGGGGGCTACACCTTC.

The V and J genes are TRBV29-1 and TRBJ1-3; TRBD1 aligns across 7 bases. The V gene's germline CDR1 is SQVTM and CDR2 ANQGSEA. The CDR3 has 12 residues. The V and J ends lost 5 bases and 4 bases, in that order; junction bases with no gene match: 2. The CDR3 bases are TGCAGCGTTCGAGGGGGCGGAAACACCATATATTTT. The encoded protein is CSVRGGGNTIYF.

V gene TRBV27 combines with J gene TRBJ2-7; TRBD2 matches at 8 bases. Germline-derived CDR1 and CDR2 are MNHEY and SMNVEV (reference sequence). The CDR3 runs to 17 residues. The V gene end was trimmed by 5 bases and the J gene end by 3 bases; junction bases not matched to a gene: 15. In DNA, the CDR3 is TGTGCCAGCAGTACAAGCGGGAGCGGCGTAAGGGACTACGAGCAGTACTTC. As protein: CASSTSGSGVRDYEQYF.

J is TRBJ2-1 and V is TRBV6-5; a weak D match, TRBD1 (7 bases). There are 12 residues in the CDR3. The V and J ends lost 8 bases and 4 bases respectively, with 9 bases between them. CDR1 MNHEY and CDR2 SVGAGI come from the germline V gene. The chain's CDR3 is CASAGGYNEQFF. For the CDR3, the DNA is TGTGCCAGCGCAGGGGGGTACAATGAGCAGTTCTTC.

The rearrangement links TRBV7-8 to TRBJ2-7; 8 bases agree with TRBD1. The V segment lost 2 bases and the J segment 3 bases; nucleotides outside the gene matches: 9. The CDR3 contains 16 residues. CDR1 is SGHVS, CDR2 FQNEAQ, per germline. This CDR3 reads CASSLPRTGYNYEQYF. CDR3 bases: TGTGCCAGCAGCTTACCTAGGACAGGGTATAACTACGAGCAGTACTTC.

The chain joins TRBV7-9 to TRBJ1-4, with 7 bases aligning to TRBD1. The CDR3 is 15 amino acids. The germline V gene encodes CDR1 SEHNR and CDR2 FQNEAQ (reference sequence). Unmatched junction bases numbered 5, after V lost 3 bases and J lost 4 bases. CDR3 in amino acids: CASSLGTVHNEKLFF. The CDR3 DNA follows: TGTGCCAGCAGCTTGGGGACAGTCCATAATGAAAAACTGTTTTTT.

This rearrangement joins TRBV9 to TRBJ1-5; D might be TRBD1 (6 bases). With 0 bases removed from V and 6 bases from J, the gap between germline ends came to 10 bases. CDR1 is SGDLS and CDR2 is YYNGEE in the germline V gene. CDR3 length: 14 residues. CDR3 sequence: CASSVGEGVQPQHF. In nucleotides, the CDR3 is TGTGCCAGCAGCGTAGGAGAGGGGGTTCAGCCCCAGCATTTT.

This clone was found once. The rearrangement joins TRBV9 to TRBJ2-3, with TRBD1 as a possible D gene (8 bases). V was pared by 1 base and J by 6 bases, with 12 bases between. This CDR3 has 14 residues. CDR1 and CDR2 from the germline V gene are SGDLS and YYNGEE. CDR3 sequence (DNA): TGTGCCAGCAGCGTAAGCGGGACAGGTGATACGCAGTATTTT. It is translated as CASSVSGTGDTQYF.

This chain links TRBV5-1 with TRBJ2-7; D not certain. CDR1 is SGHRS and CDR2 is YFSETQ in the germline V gene. The CDR3 is 16 residues long. V was clipped by 2 bases and J by 2 bases, with 17 bases between them. The CDR3 bases are TGCGCCAGCAGCTTTGCCTCAGAGAAACCGACCTACGAGCAGTACTTC. Its translation is CASSFASEKPTYEQYF.

The V call is TRBV6-5, the J call TRBJ1-3; D is undetermined. V lost 6 bases and J lost 0, with 9 bases in between. Germline CDR1 MNHEY, CDR2 SVGAGI. The CDR3 totals 14 residues. CDR3 DNA sequence: TGTGCCAGCAGAGGCCACCACTCTGGAAACACCATATATTTT. Translation gives CASRGHHSGNTIYF.

The chain links TRBV4-3 to TRBJ2-7; D perhaps matches TRBD1 (7 bases). The V gene's germline CDR1 is LGHNA and CDR2 YSLEER. There are 15 residues in the CDR3. V lost 0 bases and J 4 bases, leaving 13 bases between the germline ends. In DNA, the CDR3 is TGCGCCAGCAGCCAAGACCCAGGGGGGAAATACGAGCAGTACTTC. Amino acid sequence: CASSQDPGGKYEQYF.

This clone was picked up a small number of times. This rearrangement joins TRBV7-9 to TRBJ2-7; a possible D gene is TRBD2 (5 bases). Germline V gene sequence: CDR1 SEHNR, CDR2 FQNEAQ (reference sequence). This CDR3 is 12 amino acids long. Trimming shortened V by 1 base and J by 7 bases, and 8 bases separated the two germline ends. The CDR3 bases are TGTGCCAGCAGCTTAGTCGGGGAGGAGCAGTACTTC. Translating gives CASSLVGEEQYF.

The chain uses TRBV5-4 and TRBJ1-1; a possible D gene is TRBD1 (6 bases). The CDR3 totals 14 residues. Trimming cost V 4 bases and J 1 base, with 11 bases left between them. Germline CDR1 SGHNT, CDR2 YYREEE (reference sequence). DNA for the CDR3: TGTGCCAGCAGCCTTCCGGGACAGAACACTGAAGCTTTCTTT. Amino acids: CASSLPGQNTEAFF.

The chain couples TRBV28 to TRBJ1-1; D remains ambiguous. CDR1 and CDR2 from the germline V gene are MDHEN and SYDVKM. V shed 5 bases and J shed 5 bases, with 9 bases lying between them. The CDR3 extends over 12 amino acids. The DNA of the CDR3 is TGTGCCAGCAGTATCCCCGGGACTGAAGCTTTCTTT. Translation: CASSIPGTEAFF.

The chain has TRBV28 and TRBJ1-1, with 8 bases lining up with TRBD1. Germline CDR1 reads MDHEN; CDR2 reads SYDVKM. The CDR3 runs 15 residues. Germline trimming cut 5 bases from V and 5 bases from J; bases unmatched to any gene: 10. The CDR3 DNA is TGTGCCAGCAGTCCCCCAAGGACAGGGAGGACTGAAGCTTTCTTT. Protein: CASSPPRTGRTEAFF.

J is TRBJ2-7 and V is TRBV5-6; D call uncertain. The germline V gene encodes CDR1 SGHDT and CDR2 YYEEEE. The CDR3 totals 12 residues. Between the trimmed V and J ends, which lost 4 bases and 2 bases, there was a span of 7 bases. This CDR3 is CASSRRTYEQYF. CDR3 DNA sequence: TGTGCCAGCAGCCGACGGACCTACGAGCAGTACTTC.

The chain employs TRBV11-2 and TRBJ2-5; 7 bases are shared with TRBD2. The CDR3 is 16 residues long. Germline CDR1 and CDR2: SGHAT and FQNNGV. The V segment lost 5 bases and the J segment 4 bases; nucleotides outside the gene matches: 13. The CDR3 reads CASSPPLRGTPETQYF. The DNA of the CDR3 is TGTGCCAGCAGCCCCCCCCTGCGGGGGACCCCAGAGACCCAGTACTTC.